Presented here are 21 T cell receptor beta chains from one specimen sequenced in a study of blood T cell repertoires in COVID-19. Measured with immunoSEQ multiplex PCR; TCRdb has only the in-frame clones, and not every one. This repertoire shows 200,000 to 300,000 clones, around 86% found once; its top ten account for 5% to 6%. The material sequenced was peripheral blood. The receptor set was obtained from a woman older than 75 with COVID-19, enrolled during active disease.

The CDR3 bases are TGTGCCAGCAGCCCACGGTGGCAGGGGCATCATGGCTACACCTTC. It specifies CASSPRWQGHHGYTF. The V and J genes are TRBV7-2 and TRBJ1-2, with a tentative D call TRBD1 (6 bases). The CDR3 extends over 15 amino acids. CDR1 SGHTA and CDR2 FQGNSA come from the germline V gene. V lost 5 bases and J 6 bases, leaving 19 bases between the germline ends.

This clone was observed once. The CDR3 bases are TGTGCCAGCAGTTCCGCGACAGTAGAAAATTCACCCCTCCACTTT. It codes for CASSSATVENSPLHF. The chain carries TRBV5-5 and TRBJ1-6; tentatively, D is TRBD1 (5 bases). CDR1 and CDR2 from the germline V gene are SGHKS and YYEKEE (reference sequence). The CDR3 is made up of 15 amino acids. Trimming left V 5 bases short and J 7 bases short, with 16 bases between. Full variable domain (outside the CDR3, taken from reference TRBV5-5 and TRBJ1-6): DAGVTQSPTHLIKTRGQQVTLRCSPISGHKSVSWYQQVLGQGPQFIFQYYEKEERGRGNFPDRFSARQFPNYSSELNVNALLLGDSALYLCASSSATVENSPLHFGNGTRLTVT.

The rearrangement links TRBV2 to TRBJ2-1; 8 bases fit TRBD1. V lost 8 bases and J lost 7; bases outside the gene matches: 10. The CDR3 is made up of 14 amino acids. Germline values: CDR1 SNHLY, CDR2 FYNNEI. The CDR3 region is CASAFRQGNNEQFF. The DNA for the CDR3 is TGTGCCAGCGCCTTTCGACAGGGGAATAATGAGCAGTTCTTC.

The chain recombines TRBV19 with TRBJ2-1, with TRBD2 as a possible D gene (6 bases). Per the germline V gene, CDR1 is LNHDA and CDR2 is SQIVND (reference sequence). The CDR3 sequence is 15 residues long. The V gene lost 9 bases and the J gene lost 8 bases, with 23 bases spanning the gap. CDR3 nucleotide sequence: TGTGCCAGCTTCCCGACGGCAGGGAGGATCGATGAGCAGTTCTTC. The encoded protein is CASFPTAGRIDEQFF.

J is TRBJ1-5 and V is TRBV20-1; unclear D gene. V lost 3 bases and J lost 4, with 13 bases in between. The CDR3 has 14 amino acids. Germline values: CDR1 DFQATT, CDR2 SNEGSKA (reference sequence). CDR3 residues: CSASPNRGNQPQHF. In DNA, the CDR3 is TGCAGTGCTAGTCCAAACCGGGGAAATCAGCCCCAGCATTTT.

The chain is built from TRBV29-1 and TRBJ1-2; the D gene is possibly TRBD1 (5 bases). The length of the CDR3 is 15 residues. The germline V gene encodes CDR1 SQVTM and CDR2 ANQGSEA. Trimming took 0 bases from V and 4 from J, leaving 15 bases between them. DNA for the CDR3: TGCAGCGTTGAAGATGACGACAGCGGGGGCTATGGCTACACCTTC. Protein product: CSVEDDDSGGYGYTF.

Regarding this clone: The identical CDR3 is also encoded by other nucleotide sequences in the sample. The rearrangement links TRBV29-1 to TRBJ2-3; D is undetermined. Germline V gives CDR1 SQVTM, CDR2 ANQGSEA. CDR3 size: 12 residues. With 3 bases removed from V and 1 base from J, the gap between germline ends came to 5 bases. The CDR3 nucleotides are TGCAGCGTTGACACGGGCACAGATACGCAGTATTTT. Translating it yields CSVDTGTDTQYF.

This chain links TRBV5-1 with TRBJ2-1, with D perhaps matching TRBD2 (6 bases). The germline V and J ends were trimmed by 4 bases and 3 bases, with 11 bases remaining between them. Germline assignment: CDR1 SGHRS and CDR2 YFSETQ. This CDR3 has 14 amino acids. The DNA of the CDR3 is TGCGCCAGCAGCACCGGGACTGGCTACAATGAGCAGTTCTTC. Its translation: CASSTGTGYNEQFF.

This clone has ten or more counts. The DNA of the CDR3 is TGTGCCAGCAGTTACTCGTTTACAGGGGCCGGGGCCAACGTCCTGACTTTC. Protein: CASSYSFTGAGANVLTF. The V call is TRBV6-2 or TRBV6-3, the J call TRBJ2-6; 7 positions agree with TRBD1. Germline V gene lookup returns CDR1 MNHEY and CDR2 SVGEGT. The CDR3 extends over 17 amino acids. V lost 0 bases and J lost 4; bases outside the gene matches: 6.

Of note for this clone: The junction departs from germline at one end; a sequencing error may be responsible. The chain recombines TRBV7-7 with TRBJ2-5; 7 bases match TRBD1. The CDR3 length is 13 residues. Germline V gene lookup returns CDR1 SSHAT and CDR2 FNYEAQ (reference sequence). The CDR3 loop reads CASSTDRVETQYF. CDR3 in DNA: TGTGCTAGCAGCACAGACAGGGTAGAGACCCAGTACTTC.

This chain uses TRBV7-2 with TRBJ2-7, with D possibly matching TRBD1 (5 bases). With 0 bases removed from V and 5 bases from J, the gap between germline ends came to 8 bases. This CDR3 is built from 13 residues. Germline V CDR1 and CDR2: SGHTA, FQGNSA. Here the CDR3 reads CASSLARQNEQYV. In DNA form, the CDR3 reads TGTGCCAGCAGCTTAGCAAGACAGAACGAGCAGTACGTC.

This clone appeared many times. This chain connects TRBV7-2 to TRBJ1-2, with D unclear. This CDR3 spans 15 amino acids. Germline-derived CDR1 and CDR2 are SGHTA and FQGNSA. The V gene lost 0 bases and the J gene lost 8 bases, with 16 bases spanning the gap. CDR3: CASSLAAFLLGGYTF. The CDR3 DNA reads as TGTGCCAGCAGCTTAGCGGCGTTCTTATTGGGCGGCTACACCTTC.

The J gene is TRBJ1-1, the V gene TRBV18; the D is unclear. Germline V gene data show CDR1 as KGHSH and CDR2 as LQKENI. Trimming stripped 4 bases from V and 7 bases from J, with 7 bases between. The CDR3 covers 11 residues. The CDR3 reads CASSREVEAFF. Here the CDR3 DNA reads TGTGCCAGCTCACGTGAGGTTGAAGCTTTCTTT.

The chain has TRBV25-1 and TRBJ2-5; D is uncertain. There are 12 residues in the CDR3. Germline V gene lookup returns CDR1 MGHDK and CDR2 SYGVNS. The V and J ends lost 6 bases and 3 bases respectively, with 8 bases between them. In DNA form, the CDR3 reads TGTGCCAGCAGCTACCTAAAAGAGACCCAGTACTTC. It codes for CASSYLKETQYF.

This clone was recorded a few times. The chain combines TRBV5-8 with TRBJ1-6; 9 nucleotides match TRBD1. This CDR3 has 14 amino acids. Germline trimming cut 1 base from V and 11 bases from J; bases unmatched to any gene: 4. Germline lookup yields CDR1 SGHTS and CDR2 YDEGEE. CDR3 in DNA: TGTGCCAGCAGCTTGCGGGGACAGGGAGCACCCCTCCACTTT. This sequence encodes CASSLRGQGAPLHF.

The chain carries TRBV5-5 and TRBJ1-1, with D perhaps matching TRBD1 (5 bases). V was cut by 0 bases and J by 5 bases, with 14 bases left in between. The CDR3 runs to 15 residues. Germline V gives CDR1 SGHKS, CDR2 YYEKEE (reference sequence). CDR3 sequence (DNA): TGTGCCAGCAGCTTGGCGGCAGGGAGGGAAACTGAAGCTTTCTTT. It is translated as CASSLAAGRETEAFF. Filled out from reference TRBV5-5 and TRBJ1-1, the complete variable domain reads DAGVTQSPTHLIKTRGQQVTLRCSPISGHKSVSWYQQVLGQGPQFIFQYYEKEERGRGNFPDRFSARQFPNYSSELNVNALLLGDSALYLCASSLAAGRETEAFFGQGTRLTVV.

The chain joins TRBV2 to TRBJ2-1; TRBD2 aligns across 7 bases. CDR1 is SNHLY and CDR2 is FYNNEI in the germline V gene. The CDR3 totals 15 residues. After removal of 7 bases from V and 0 bases from J, the junction contained 6 bases not matched to a gene. For the CDR3, the DNA is TGTGCCAGCAAGGCACTAGCGATCTCCTACAATGAGCAGTTCTTC. It specifies CASKALAISYNEQFF.

The DNA of the CDR3 is TGTGCCAGCAGCTTGAAAATCTCCGGACAGCACACCGGGGAGCTGTTTTTT. Translated, it gives CASSLKISGQHTGELFF. The chain uses TRBV5-4 and TRBJ2-2; tentatively, D is TRBD1 (6 bases). The CDR3 is 17 amino acids. Trimming shortened V by 1 base and J by 3 bases, and 16 bases separated the two germline ends. Germline CDR1 reads SGHNT; CDR2 reads YYREEE (reference sequence).

The V and J genes are TRBV7-2 and TRBJ1-4, with 11 bases matching TRBD1. The V and J ends lost 5 bases and 7 bases, in that order; junction bases with no gene match: 6. This CDR3 has 15 amino acids. Per the germline V gene, CDR1 is SGHTA and CDR2 is FQGNSA. The CDR3 is CASSRRDRGSEKLFF. The CDR3 DNA reads TGTGCCAGCAGCCGGAGGGACAGGGGGAGTGAAAAACTGTTTTTT.

The chain couples TRBV12-2 to TRBJ1-2; the D call of TRBD1 is as the table states it, not checked on the DNA. TRBV12-2 is assigned pseudogene status. This CDR3 spans 14 amino acids. The CDR3 region has the DNA TGTGCAAGTCGGTCCGGACAGGAAATCTATGGCTACACCTTC. Protein product: CASRSGQEIYGYTF.

The chain employs TRBV24-1 and TRBJ2-7; D uncertain. This CDR3 region has 13 residues. The V gene lost 3 bases and the J gene lost 0 bases, with 5 bases spanning the gap. Looked up from germline, CDR1 is KGHDR and CDR2 is SFDVKD. CDR3 DNA sequence: TGTGCCACCAGTGATCCTAGCTCCTACGAGCAGTACTTC. It is translated as CATSDPSSYEQYF.